This TCR beta chain was identified during a study of blood T cell repertoires in COVID-19. For the study at large: Before being deemed recovered, Cohort 3 donors had two negative PCRs, clearance, or symptom resolution. Italy, Spain and the United States were the sources of the convalescent and acute COVID-19 samples.

As handled by the study authors: Researchers report that nucleated cell counts were estimated from reference gene primer amplification. This table comes from immunoSEQ multiplex PCR, and its TCRdb copy is limited to in-frame clones, with some not included. V and J calls plus clone size are reproduced from that table; the DNA served to infer D and trimming. The sample consists of some 330,000 clones, approximately 87% of them appearing once. The table lists this clone with a count of one. V gave up 6 bases and J gave up 1 base, with 9 bases separating them. This CDR3 spans 14 amino acids. The germline CDR1 and CDR2 sequences are LNHDA and SQIVND (reference sequence).

This clonotype was obtained from a man aged 40-49 years in a cohort exposed to, infected with or recovered from COVID-19 (not recorded which). The sample taken for sequencing was PBMCs or T cells enriched from blood (not recorded which). The genes are TRBV19 and TRBJ2-2; D unclear. CDR3 amino acids: CASRGTVNTGELFF. CDR3 nucleotides: TGTGCCAGTAGGGGCACCGTGAACACCGGGGAGCTGTTTTTT.